This TCR beta chain was sequenced during a study of blood T cell repertoires in COVID-19. The repertoire was sequenced with immunoSEQ multiplex PCR; TCRdb's copy has only in-frame clones and lacks some. This sample has some 200,000 clones; roughly 90% occur once, and the top ten carry around 8.4%. Trimming removed 3 bases at V and 5 bases at J, with 8 bases between. The CDR3 runs to 13 residues. CDR1 SGHTA and CDR2 FQGTGA come from the germline V gene. This clone was detected once. Material for sequencing was PBMCs or T cells enriched from blood (not recorded which). The TCR comes from a woman between 18 and 29 years old who had recovered from COVID-19. V is TRBV7-3 and J is TRBJ2-1; no definite D call. The CDR3: CASSFSTDNEQFF. The DNA for the CDR3 is TGTGCCAGCAGCTTTTCTACAGACAATGAGCAGTTCTTC. Full variable domain (outside the CDR3, taken from reference TRBV7-3 and TRBJ2-1): GAGVSQTPSNKVTEKGKYVELRCDPISGHTALYWYRQSLGQGPEFLIYFQGTGAADDSGLPNDRFFAVRPEGSVSTLKIQRTERGDSAVYLCASSFSTDNEQFFGPGTRLTVL.